One T cell receptor (beta chain) is described in this entry. These data are taken from a study of blood T cell repertoires in COVID-19. Across the whole study: In each case, the material was cDNA or gDNA derived from T cells, B-cell-depleted T cells, or PBMCs.

It was during active infection that Seattle patients were enrolled and then longitudinally followed. V was shortened by 4 bases and J by 8 bases, with 21 bases between the two germline ends. The germline CDR1 and CDR2 sequences are SGHRS and YFSETQ. The CDR3 covers 15 residues. Under the authors' procedure: Estimation of nucleated cell counts relied on the amplification of reference gene primers. Clones were sequenced by immunoSEQ multiplex PCR, and TCRdb holds only the in-frame ones, with some missing. The DNA gave D and trimming, while V, J and clone size come from that table. The sample includes 250,000 to 350,000 clones, about nine tenths of them seen just once.

V gene TRBV5-1 combines with J gene TRBJ1-2; possibly TRBD1 for D (5 bases). The sequenced sample was peripheral blood. The receptor was isolated from a woman between 25 and 40 years old with COVID-19, enrolled during active disease. CDR3 sequence: CASSQSGVKAEGYTF. The CDR3 nucleotides read TGCGCCAGCAGCCAGTCGGGGGTAAAGGCGGAAGGCTACACCTTC.